A single count supports the clone carrying this T cell receptor (beta chain). Germline values: CDR1 SQVTM, CDR2 ANQGSEA. Trimming took 0 bases from V and 2 from J, leaving 22 bases between them. The CDR3 totals 18 residues. Here immunoSEQ multiplex PCR was the method, and the copy in TCRdb shows in-frame clones only, minus some. The table records about 48,000 clones, about 88% of them present only once. The sample belongs to a study of siplizumab effects on memory and regulatory T cells. The sequence was obtained from a human donor in good health. The sequenced material came from naive CD8+ T cells sorted from blood. The chain couples TRBV29-1 to TRBJ2-5; D not resolved. CDR3: CSVEDPEGPHELQETQYF. CDR3 bases: TGCAGCGTTGAAGACCCGGAAGGGCCACACGAGTTACAAGAGACCCAGTACTTC.